Presented here are 32 T cell receptor beta chains from one specimen sequenced in a study of T cells in Graves' hyperthyroidism and ophthalmopathy. Template material for amplifying TCR beta CDR3 regions consisted of RNA transcripts. The HTBI set primed first-round TCR CDR3 RT-PCR. TCRdb used MiXCR to reprocess the multiplex PCR reads, holding one entry per CDR3 protein. The sample records 700,000 to 950,000 distinct CDR3 sequences, approximately 40% being singletons. The sequenced sample was blood. The source of these receptors is a woman aged 35 to 49 with Graves' hyperthyroidism.

In its sample, this clonotype was seen once. The genes are TRBV6-1 and TRBJ2-3; no clear D. Trimming left V 2 bases short and J 2 bases short, with 5 bases between. The germline CDR1 and CDR2 sequences are MNHNS and SASEGT. This CDR3 comprises 13 residues. The CDR3 here is CASSEQFTDTQYF. As DNA, the CDR3 is TGTGCCAGCAGTGAACAGTTCACAGATACGCAGTATTTT.

As to this clonotype: This may be a read error, as it is one base from a much larger clone. This rearrangement joins TRBV19 to TRBJ1-1; D is unclear. The CDR3 is 14 residues long. Germline loops: CDR1 LNHDA, CDR2 SQIVND (reference sequence). V dropped 3 bases and J dropped 4 bases, with 12 bases sitting between them. Written as DNA, the CDR3 is TGTGCCAGTAGTATTGCAGCCTTAAGCACTGAAGCTTTCTTT. The encoded protein is CASSIAALSTEAFF.

This clonotype was seen ten or more times. The chain employs TRBV19 and TRBJ1-2; 9 nucleotides align to TRBD1. The CDR3 has 13 amino acids. CDR1 LNHDA and CDR2 SQIVND come from the germline V gene (reference sequence). Trimming removed 6 bases from V and 5 bases from J; junction bases left unmatched: 4. CDR3 nucleotides: TGTGCCAGTAGCTGGGACAGGGCATATGGCTACACCTTC. Its protein is CASSWDRAYGYTF.

This clonotype was counted a few times. The rearrangement links TRBV20-1 to TRBJ2-3; D is uncertain. The CDR3 loop spans 14 amino acids. Germline CDR1 DFQATT, CDR2 SNEGSKA (reference sequence). V dropped 1 base and J dropped 10 bases, with 18 bases sitting between them. CDR3 protein: CSARGAEGSQAQYF. CDR3 nucleotides: TGCAGTGCTAGAGGGGCGGAAGGGTCTCAGGCGCAGTATTTT.

Regarding this clonotype: With a much larger clone just one base away, this may be a read error. The conserved phenylalanine or tryptophan is not found at the CDR3 terminus, so this likely reflects a read error. The V gene is TRBV7-6, the J gene TRBJ2-5; no firm D call. The CDR3 contains 14 residues. Deletions cut 5 bases from V and 4 bases from J, with 14 bases between. The germline gives CDR1 SGHVS, CDR2 FNYEAQ. Here the CDR3 DNA reads TGTGCCAGCAGCCTGAGTGTGGCCGGAGAGACCCAGTACTCC. Protein product: CASSLSVAGETQYS.

This clonotype was detected only a few times. This chain links TRBV20-1 with TRBJ1-2; possible D gene TRBD1, 6 bases. With 5 bases removed from V and 4 bases from J, the gap between germline ends came to 20 bases. Per the germline V gene, CDR1 is DFQATT and CDR2 is SNEGSKA (reference sequence). The CDR3 has 15 amino acids. CDR3 coding DNA: TGCAGTGCTGATTCCCCCTTGGGGGGGCCCTATGGCTACACCTTC. Protein sequence: CSADSPLGGPYGYTF.

The rearrangement joins TRBV9 to TRBJ2-2; a possible D gene is TRBD1 (6 bases). Trimming cost V 0 bases and J 5 bases, with 14 bases left between them. This CDR3 region has 16 residues. Germline values: CDR1 SGDLS, CDR2 YYNGEE. The CDR3 loop is CASSVATTGRTGELFF. The CDR3 bases are TGTGCCAGCAGCGTAGCTACAACAGGGCGTACCGGGGAGCTGTTTTTT.

This chain uses TRBV12-3 or TRBV12-4 with TRBJ1-4, with no clear D. The V end lost 5 bases, the J end lost 0 bases, and 10 bases lay between the germline ends. This CDR3 has 15 amino acids. The CDR3 nucleotides are TGTGCCAGCAGTCCTCGGTACTCAACTAATGAAAAACTGTTTTTT. Its translation: CASSPRYSTNEKLFF.

This rearrangement joins TRBV6-1 to TRBJ2-2; maybe TRBD1 (6 bases). V dropped 6 bases and J dropped 3 bases, with 14 bases sitting between them. CDR3 length: 15 amino acids. Germline assignment: CDR1 MNHNS and CDR2 SASEGT. CDR3 protein: CASSTTGMYTGELFF. DNA of the CDR3: TGTGCCAGCAGCACCACAGGGATGTACACCGGGGAGCTGTTTTTT.

The rearrangement joins TRBV7-9 to TRBJ2-7; tentatively, D is TRBD1 (6 bases). Trimming took off 5 bases at V and 5 bases at J, with 13 bases between the two ends. CDR1 and CDR2 (germline): SEHNR, FQNEAQ (reference sequence). The CDR3 sequence is 13 residues long. CDR3 region: CASSHRDKNEQYF. The CDR3 DNA reads as TGTGCCAGCAGCCACCGGGACAAAAACGAGCAGTACTTC.

This clonotype was recorded at least ten times. V and J are TRBV7-9 and TRBJ2-2; D is perhaps TRBD1 (6 bases). The CDR3 contains 12 residues. Trimming took 5 bases from V and 7 from J, leaving 8 bases between them. The V gene's germline CDR1 is SEHNR and CDR2 FQNEAQ (reference sequence). CDR3 sequence (DNA): TGTGCCAGCAGCCGACAGGACGGGGAGCTGTTTTTT. This encodes CASSRQDGELFF.

This clonotype was found once. The CDR3 sequence: CASSPRDSRLTDTQYF. CDR3 DNA sequence: TGTGCCAGCAGCCCGAGGGACAGTCGACTCACAGATACGCAGTATTTT. The rearrangement joins TRBV7-2 to TRBJ2-3, with 7 bases aligning to TRBD1. With 5 bases clipped from V and 2 bases from J, the junction kept 10 bases outside the gene matches. The CDR3 runs 16 residues. Germline V gene data show CDR1 as SGHTA and CDR2 as FQGNSA.

The rearrangement uses TRBV2 and TRBJ2-7, with D hard to call. The CDR3 has 15 amino acids. In germline, CDR1 is SNHLY, CDR2 FYNNEI. V shed 5 bases and J shed 0 bases, with 14 bases lying between them. CDR3 nucleotide sequence: TGTGCCAGCAGTCCAAAACGCTCAAACTCCTACGAGCAGTACTTC. Protein product: CASSPKRSNSYEQYF.

This clonotype was observed a few times. CDR3 coding DNA: TGTGCCACCAGTGATCCAGGAGGACAGACCACCGGGGAGCTGTTTTTT. Encoded protein: CATSDPGGQTTGELFF. The chain carries TRBV24-1 and TRBJ2-2, with a possible D match to TRBD1 (6 bases). Trimming cost V 3 bases and J 4 bases, with 14 bases left between them. Germline assignment: CDR1 KGHDR and CDR2 SFDVKD. This CDR3 has 16 residues.

Many counts were recorded for this clonotype. J is TRBJ1-3 and V is TRBV10-3; 11 nucleotides align to TRBD1. J was trimmed by 0 bases and V by 10 bases; bases with no gene match: 5. Germline loops: CDR1 ENHRY, CDR2 SYGVKD. The CDR3 extends over 15 amino acids. CDR3 bases: TGTGCCACGCGGGACAGGGGGAACTCTGGAAACACCATATATTTT. It is translated as CATRDRGNSGNTIYF.

The chain couples TRBV10-3 to TRBJ2-2; 14 nucleotides align to TRBD2. This CDR3 region has 19 residues. J gave up 0 bases and V 6 bases, and 9 bases lay outside the gene matches. Germline V gene sequence: CDR1 ENHRY, CDR2 SYGVKD. The CDR3 is CAISQTSGRAATNTGELFF. As DNA, the CDR3 is TGTGCCATCAGCCAGACTAGCGGGAGGGCCGCAACGAACACCGGGGAGCTGTTTTTT.

This clonotype was detected ten times or more. The V gene is TRBV2, the J gene TRBJ2-2; D not certain. Germline values: CDR1 SNHLY, CDR2 FYNNEI. V lost 8 bases and J 6 bases, leaving 10 bases between the germline ends. The CDR3 consists of 12 residues. The CDR3 reads CASQMGSGELFF. CDR3 nucleotide sequence: TGTGCCAGCCAGATGGGTTCCGGGGAGCTGTTTTTT.

The table lists this clonotype with many counts. This chain joins TRBV7-6 and TRBJ2-7, with D tentatively TRBD1 (5 bases). CDR3 length equals 13 residues. From germline, CDR1 is SGHVS and CDR2 FNYEAQ. Trimming removed 7 bases at V and 2 bases at J, with 12 bases between. In DNA form, the CDR3 reads TGTGCCAGCACAGCGACAGTCCCCTACGAGCAGTACTTC. It encodes CASTATVPYEQYF.

This clonotype was counted a few times. This chain uses TRBV19 with TRBJ1-6; no clear D gene. Trimming shortened V by 6 bases and J by 4 bases, and 7 bases separated the two germline ends. The CDR3 is 13 residues long. CDR1 and CDR2 from the germline V gene are LNHDA and SQIVND (reference sequence). The CDR3 protein is CASRAQYNSPLHF. The CDR3 nucleotides read TGTGCCAGTAGGGCTCAGTATAATTCACCCCTCCACTTT.

The chain joins TRBV30 to TRBJ2-5; a weak D match, TRBD2 (5 bases). This CDR3 is built from 11 residues. CDR1 is GTSNPN and CDR2 is SVGIG in the germline V gene (reference sequence). Trimming shortened V by 1 base and J by 5 bases, and 5 bases separated the two germline ends. CDR3 protein: CAWSAGETQYF. Written as DNA, the CDR3 is TGTGCCTGGAGTGCGGGGGAGACCCAGTACTTC.

Turning to this clonotype: A much larger clone sits a single nucleotide away, making a read error possible. The chain joins TRBV7-9 to TRBJ2-5, with 9 positions matching TRBD1. The junction had 9 bases not matched to a gene; V was cut back by 5 bases and J by 5 bases. There are 15 residues in the CDR3. The germline V gene has CDR1 SEHNR and CDR2 FQNEAQ (reference sequence). The CDR3 region is CASSHRDRVTETQYF. CDR3 nucleotides: TGTGCCAGCAGCCACCGGGACAGGGTTACGGAGACCCAGTACTTC.

This chain links TRBV5-6 with TRBJ2-7; D unclear. The CDR3 contains 14 residues. Germline assignment: CDR1 SGHDT and CDR2 YYEEEE. The germline V and J ends were trimmed by 6 bases and 1 base, with 14 bases remaining between them. The CDR3 is CASTPWKDSYEQYF. In DNA, the CDR3 is TGTGCCAGCACCCCCTGGAAGGATTCCTACGAGCAGTACTTC.

This clonotype appeared many times. The CDR3: CASSLGATNQPQHF. The CDR3 DNA reads TGTGCCAGCAGCCTGGGAGCTACGAATCAGCCCCAGCATTTT. The V call is TRBV14, the J call TRBJ1-5; no reliable D call. The CDR3 sequence is 14 residues long. In germline, CDR1 is SGHDN, CDR2 FVKESK. V lost 4 bases and J 4 bases, leaving 11 bases between the germline ends. Drawing the rest from reference TRBV14 and TRBJ1-5, the complete variable domain is EAGVTQFPSHSVIEKGQTVTLRCDPISGHDNLYWYRRVMGKEIKFLLHFVKESKQDESGMPNNRFLAERTGGTYSTLKVQPAELEDSGVYFCASSLGATNQPQHFGDGTRLSIL.

With respect to this clonotype: A much larger clone lies a single base off, so this may be a read error. Because it lacks the conserved phenylalanine or tryptophan at the end, this CDR3 is likely a read error. The chain employs TRBV5-4 and TRBJ1-2; D possibly corresponds to TRBD1 (6 bases). Per the germline V gene, CDR1 is SGHNT and CDR2 is YYREEE (reference sequence). V shed 5 bases and J shed 5 bases, with 13 bases lying between them. The CDR3 is made up of 13 amino acids. DNA for the CDR3: TGTGCCAGCAGTTTCGCGGGGGCGTATGGCTACACCCTC. It translates to CASSFAGAYGYTL.

Many counts were recorded for this clonotype. V is TRBV7-2 and J is TRBJ1-2, with D unresolved. Trimming pared 7 bases from V and 8 bases from J, leaving 14 bases between. Per germline, CDR1 SGHTA and CDR2 FQGNSA. The CDR3 is 12 residues long. In DNA form, the CDR3 reads TGTGCCAGCACCCTACACCCGGAAGGCTACACCTTC. Amino acid sequence: CASTLHPEGYTF. The full variable domain, in which reference TRBV7-2 and TRBJ1-2 provide the parts outside the CDR3, is GAGVSQSPSNKVTEKGKDVELRCDPISGHTALYWYRQSLGQGLEFLIYFQGNSAPDKSGLPSDRFSAERTGGSVSTLTIQRTQQEDSAVYLCASTLHPEGYTFGSGTRLTVV.

This clonotype was counted ten times or more. The genes are TRBV25-1 and TRBJ1-5; a weak D match, TRBD1 (5 bases). This CDR3 region has 12 residues. Germline V gene sequence: CDR1 MGHDK, CDR2 SYGVNS. The germline V and J ends were trimmed by 8 bases and 3 bases, with 8 bases remaining between them. CDR3 sequence (DNA): TGTGCCAGCGGAGGGGTCAATCAGCCCCAGCATTTT. This gives the protein CASGGVNQPQHF.

This clonotype occurred many times. The chain couples TRBV11-3 to TRBJ1-6; D unresolved. Germline V CDR1 and CDR2: SGHNT, YENEEA. Trimming left V 8 bases short and J 8 bases short, with 16 bases between. The CDR3 length is 14 residues. The DNA for the CDR3 is TGTGCCAGCGCAACGGGGTTATTGGATTCACCCCTCCACTTT. This gives the protein CASATGLLDSPLHF.

This clonotype was picked up many times. CDR3 loop: CASSFSRDQPQHF. The DNA of the CDR3 is TGTGCCAGCAGTTTCTCCCGCGATCAGCCCCAGCATTTT. V is TRBV12-3 or TRBV12-4 and J is TRBJ1-5; D is ambiguous. V lost 3 bases to trimming and J lost 5 bases, with 8 bases between them. CDR3 length equals 13 residues.

The chain links TRBV11-2 to TRBJ2-7; D gene unclear. The V end lost 0 bases, the J end lost 8 bases, and 14 bases lay between the germline ends. CDR3 length: 14 residues. Per germline, CDR1 SGHAT and CDR2 FQNNGV. Written as DNA, the CDR3 is TGTGCCAGCAGCTTAGATCAGGCTGCGTTCCAGCAGTACTTC. Translated, it gives CASSLDQAAFQQYF.

The gene calls are TRBV29-1 and TRBJ1-5, with 8 bases aligning to TRBD1. Germline V gene sequence: CDR1 SQVTM, CDR2 ANQGSEA. V lost 4 bases and J lost 2; bases outside the gene matches: 7. This CDR3 contains 15 residues. The CDR3: CSVGLGTGRNQPQHF. CDR3 DNA: TGCAGCGTTGGTCTTGGGACAGGCCGCAATCAGCCCCAGCATTTT. Combining the CDR3 with reference TRBV29-1 and TRBJ1-5 gives the whole variable domain SAVISQKPSRDICQRGTSLTIQCQVDSQVTMMFWYRQQPGQSLTLIATANQGSEATYESGFVIDKFPISRPNLTFSTLTVSNMSPEDSSIYLCSVGLGTGRNQPQHFGDGTRLSIL.

This clonotype was counted only a few times. The chain is built from TRBV12-5 and TRBJ1-3, with TRBD1 as a possible D gene (5 bases). The CDR3 is 16 amino acids. The germline V and J ends were trimmed by 1 base and 0 bases, with 10 bases remaining between them. The germline V gene has CDR1 LGHNT and CDR2 FRNRAP. CDR3 residues: CASGLGRQSSGNTIYF. CDR3 coding DNA: TGTGCTAGTGGTTTGGGAAGACAGAGCTCTGGAAACACCATATATTTT.

This clonotype was counted many times. The rearrangement uses TRBV2 and TRBJ2-5, with TRBD2 identical over 10 bases. The CDR3 is 15 residues long. V shed 3 bases, J shed 5 bases, and the junction held 6 bases outside the gene matches. Germline V gene lookup returns CDR1 SNHLY and CDR2 FYNNEI. Here the CDR3 DNA reads TGTGCCAGCAGTGACAGCGGGGGGGCTTATGAGACCCAGTACTTC. It translates to CASSDSGGAYETQYF.